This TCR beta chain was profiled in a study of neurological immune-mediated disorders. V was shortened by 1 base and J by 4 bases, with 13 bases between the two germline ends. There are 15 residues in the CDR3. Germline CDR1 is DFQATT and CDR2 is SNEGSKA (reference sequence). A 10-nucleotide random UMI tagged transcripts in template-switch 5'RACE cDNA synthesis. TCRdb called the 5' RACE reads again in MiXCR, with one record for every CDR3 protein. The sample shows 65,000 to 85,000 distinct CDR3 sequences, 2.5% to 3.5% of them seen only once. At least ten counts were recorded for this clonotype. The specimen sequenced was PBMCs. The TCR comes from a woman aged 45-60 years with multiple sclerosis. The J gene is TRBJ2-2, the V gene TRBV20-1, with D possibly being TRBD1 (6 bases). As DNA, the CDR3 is TGCAGTGCTAGAGCCAGGGGTACCCTCACCGGGGAGCTGTTTTTT. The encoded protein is CSARARGTLTGELFF.